These 25 T cell receptor beta chains were sequenced from one sample in a study of cytomegalovirus exposure and HLA in healthy donors. Primers: 60 Vbeta forward and 13 Jbeta reverse. Produced via immunoSEQ multiplex PCR; TCRdb's table is partial and in-frame only. The data show approximately 190,000 clones, 80% to 85% seen once. The specimen sequenced was PBMCs. These receptors originate from a man aged 35 to 55 in good health and CMV-seropositive.

The rearrangement uses TRBV25-1 and TRBJ2-5, with a tentative D call TRBD2 (7 bases). From germline, CDR1 is MGHDK and CDR2 SYGVNS. The CDR3 is 18 amino acids. V was trimmed by 8 bases and J by 1 base, leaving 26 bases between them. CDR3 sequence (DNA): TGTGCCAGCGCCGGGGGGCTCCTAAAGGGTGTATCCCAAGAGACCCAGTACTTC. It specifies CASAGGLLKGVSQETQYF.

The J gene is TRBJ1-4, the V gene TRBV11-2, with D possibly matching TRBD1 (5 bases). V lost 7 bases to trimming and J lost 7 bases, with 16 bases between them. Germline lookup yields CDR1 SGHAT and CDR2 FQNNGV. The CDR3 extends over 14 amino acids. Written as DNA, the CDR3 is TGTGCCAGCACCGGAGGGGCGAGGGGTGAAAAACTGTTTTTT. Translated: CASTGGARGEKLFF.

The gene calls are TRBV19 and TRBJ1-2; 8 nucleotides line up with TRBD1. There are 20 residues in the CDR3. Germline loops: CDR1 LNHDA, CDR2 SQIVND (reference sequence). V lost 0 bases and J lost 4; bases outside the gene matches: 19. The CDR3 DNA reads TGTGCCAGTAGTATAGATCACGGTGCGGCAGGGGGCGCGCAACGCTATGGCTACACCTTC. Protein product: CASSIDHGAAGGAQRYGYTF.

The chain combines TRBV14 with TRBJ1-3; 7 nucleotides agree with TRBD1. The junction had 14 bases not matched to a gene; V was cut back by 4 bases and J by 2 bases. Germline CDR1 SGHDN, CDR2 FVKESK. CDR3 size: 18 residues. CDR3 residues: CASSPRQGGFDPGNTIYF. The CDR3 nucleotides read TGTGCCAGCAGCCCCCGACAGGGCGGATTTGATCCTGGAAACACCATATATTTT. The full variable domain, in which reference TRBV14 and TRBJ1-3 provide the parts outside the CDR3, is EAGVTQFPSHSVIEKGQTVTLRCDPISGHDNLYWYRRVMGKEIKFLLHFVKESKQDESGMPNNRFLAERTGGTYSTLKVQPAELEDSGVYFCASSPRQGGFDPGNTIYFGEGSWLTVV.

This clone has only one observation. The chain combines TRBV19 with TRBJ2-1; perhaps TRBD1 as D (5 bases). Germline V CDR1 and CDR2: LNHDA, SQIVND (reference sequence). V lost 5 bases to trimming and J lost 0 bases, with 11 bases between them. The CDR3 covers 15 residues. In DNA, the CDR3 is TGTGCCAGTAGTCAACAGGAGTCCTCCTACAATGAGCAGTTCTTC. Its protein is CASSQQESSYNEQFF.

The rearrangement uses TRBV28 and TRBJ2-5, with 9 bases lining up with TRBD1. The J call is doubtful: the DNA matches TRBJ2-7 better. The CDR3 has 14 residues. Germline lookup yields CDR1 MDHEN and CDR2 SYDVKM. CDR3 in amino acids: CASSLTGGLYEQYF. The CDR3 coding sequence is TGTGCCAGCAGTTTAACAGGGGGCCTCTACGAGCAGTACTTC.

The J gene is TRBJ2-5, the V gene TRBV7-9, with 8 nucleotides matching TRBD1. This CDR3 is built from 18 residues. CDR1 and CDR2 from the germline V gene are SEHNR and FQNEAQ (reference sequence). Trimming took 4 bases from V and 4 from J; bases not matched to a gene: 17. The CDR3 nucleotides are TGTGCCAGCAGCTCACAGGGGGAAATCTTCGTTTTACGAGAGACCCAGTACTTC. Encoded protein: CASSSQGEIFVLRETQYF. The complete variable domain, with remaining parts taken from reference TRBV7-9 and TRBJ2-5, reads DTGVSQNPRHKITKRGQNVTFRCDPISEHNRLYWYRQTLGQGPEFLTYFQNEAQLEKSRLLSDRFSAERPKGSFSTLEIQRTEQGDSAMYLCASSSQGEIFVLRETQYFGPGTRLLVL.

The V gene is TRBV9, the J gene TRBJ2-7; D is perhaps TRBD1 (6 bases). CDR1 is SGDLS, CDR2 YYNGEE, per germline. Trimming stripped 4 bases from V and 0 bases from J, with 14 bases between. The CDR3 has 15 amino acids. The CDR3 coding sequence is TGTGCCAGCAGCCTCGGACAGTCTAGCTCCTACGAGCAGTACTTC. As protein: CASSLGQSSSYEQYF.

This clone was observed a handful of times. The rearrangement uses TRBV7-9 and TRBJ2-7; D remains unclear. This CDR3 is 16 amino acids long. Per germline, CDR1 SEHNR and CDR2 FQNEAQ (reference sequence). Trimming removed 5 bases from V and 1 base from J, with 18 bases in between. In DNA, the CDR3 is TGTGCCAGCAGCCCAAACGCAAACTACCTTTCCTACGAGCAGTACTTC. Its protein is CASSPNANYLSYEQYF.

V is TRBV19 and J is TRBJ1-4, with 7 bases lining up with TRBD1. J gave up 8 bases and V 4 bases, and 4 bases lay outside the gene matches. The germline CDR1 and CDR2 sequences are LNHDA and SQIVND (reference sequence). The CDR3 runs 13 residues. This CDR3 is CASSTRGIEKLFF. Here the CDR3 DNA reads TGTGCCAGTAGTACCAGGGGGATAGAAAAACTGTTTTTT.

V usage is TRBV9 and J usage is TRBJ1-6, with 9 positions matching TRBD1. Germline values: CDR1 SGDLS, CDR2 YYNGEE. The CDR3 contains 17 residues. Trimming removed 0 bases from V and 8 bases from J; junction bases left unmatched: 9. DNA for the CDR3: TGTGCCAGCAGCGTAGGCCGGACAGGGGTTGTGGATTCACCCCTCCACTTT. This sequence encodes CASSVGRTGVVDSPLHF.

This clone was seen a single time. The chain couples TRBV7-6 to TRBJ1-3; TRBD1 agrees at 10 bases. With V trimmed by 4 bases and J by 0 bases, 6 bases remained unmatched. Germline CDR1 reads SGHVS; CDR2 reads FNYEAQ. The CDR3 consists of 17 residues. The CDR3 DNA is TGTGCCAGCAGCTCAACGGACAGGGGGACCTCTGGAAACACCATATATTTT. It encodes CASSSTDRGTSGNTIYF. Looking up the rest from reference TRBV7-6 and TRBJ1-3 gives the full variable domain: GAGVSQSPRYKVTKRGQDVALRCDPISGHVSLYWYRQALGQGPEFLTYFNYEAQQDKSGLPNDRFSAERPEGSISTLTIQRTEQRDSAMYRCASSSTDRGTSGNTIYFGEGSWLTVV.

V gene TRBV2 combines with J gene TRBJ2-5, with a possible D match to TRBD1 (6 bases). CDR1 is SNHLY and CDR2 is FYNNEI in the germline V gene. Trimming stripped 5 bases from V and 4 bases from J, with 14 bases between. CDR3 size: 14 residues. As DNA, the CDR3 is TGTGCCAGCAGTATCGGCCGAGGGGGAGAGACCCAGTACTTC. Translation gives CASSIGRGGETQYF.

The CDR3 coding sequence is TGTGCCAGCAGTGAATGGGGACAGGGGTCCTACGAGCAGTACTTC. It translates to CASSEWGQGSYEQYF. The V call is TRBV2, the J call TRBJ2-7; 10 bases are shared with TRBD1. In germline, CDR1 is SNHLY, CDR2 FYNNEI. V was pared by 2 bases and J by 1 base, with 2 bases of the junction left unmatched. This CDR3 region has 15 residues.

The chain links TRBV9 to TRBJ2-7; 9 bases fit TRBD1. V dropped 1 base and J dropped 7; count of bases not matched to a gene: 9. Germline CDR1 and CDR2: SGDLS and YYNGEE. The CDR3 has 15 amino acids. CDR3 DNA: TGTGCCAGCAGCGTAATGGGACAGGGAAATCGGGAGCAGTACTTC. It specifies CASSVMGQGNREQYF.

This sequence joins TRBV27 and TRBJ1-2, with D tentatively TRBD1 (6 bases). The CDR3 extends over 16 amino acids. Germline V CDR1 and CDR2: MNHEY, SMNVEV (reference sequence). The ends were cut back, 2 bases at V and 1 base at J, with 14 bases in the middle. The CDR3 DNA reads as TGTGCCAGCAGTTTAGTAGCACAGGGCCATAACTATGGCTACACCTTC. Translation: CASSLVAQGHNYGYTF.

V usage is TRBV7-9 and J usage is TRBJ1-5, with no clear D. In germline, CDR1 is SEHNR, CDR2 FQNEAQ (reference sequence). The V end lost 5 bases, the J end lost 0 bases, and 11 bases lay between the germline ends. The CDR3 covers 15 residues. The CDR3: CASSADGSSNQPQHF. The CDR3 bases are TGTGCCAGCAGCGCGGATGGATCTAGCAATCAGCCCCAGCATTTT.

This clone was recorded once. This chain uses TRBV7-9 with TRBJ1-1, with unresolved D. Trimming pared 3 bases from V and 3 bases from J, leaving 5 bases between. CDR1 and CDR2 (germline): SEHNR, FQNEAQ (reference sequence). This CDR3 has 12 residues. In nucleotides, the CDR3 is TGTGCCAGCAGCTTCGGGGACACTGAAGCTTTCTTT. Encoded protein: CASSFGDTEAFF. The whole variable domain, filled in from reference TRBV7-9 and TRBJ1-1, reads DTGVSQNPRHKITKRGQNVTFRCDPISEHNRLYWYRQTLGQGPEFLTYFQNEAQLEKSRLLSDRFSAERPKGSFSTLEIQRTEQGDSAMYLCASSFGDTEAFFGQGTRLTVV.

This chain connects TRBV5-6 to TRBJ1-1, with a tentative D call TRBD1 (5 bases). This CDR3 has 13 residues. The V gene lost 5 bases and the J gene lost 5 bases, with 13 bases spanning the gap. In germline, CDR1 is SGHDT, CDR2 YYEEEE. The DNA of the CDR3 is TGTGCCAGCAGTTGGGCAGGGCGGACTGAAGCTTTCTTT. This translates into CASSWAGRTEAFF.

V and J are TRBV5-4 and TRBJ2-1, with D possibly being TRBD1 (6 bases). CDR1 is SGHNT, CDR2 YYREEE, per germline (reference sequence). V dropped 6 bases and J dropped 8 bases, with 12 bases sitting between them. CDR3 size: 12 residues. CDR3: CASNQGTDEQFF. The CDR3 bases are TGTGCCAGCAATCAGGGGACCGATGAGCAGTTCTTC.

This chain joins TRBV5-6 and TRBJ2-7, with a weak D call TRBD2 (6 bases). Trimming removed 0 bases at V and 2 bases at J, with 9 bases between. The CDR3 loop spans 14 amino acids. From germline, CDR1 is SGHDT and CDR2 YYEEEE. CDR3 in amino acids: CASSLGRAPYEQYF. DNA of the CDR3: TGTGCCAGCAGCTTGGGGAGGGCGCCCTACGAGCAGTACTTC.

This clone has just a few counts. This chain joins TRBV19 and TRBJ2-3, with 11 bases lining up with TRBD2. The length of the CDR3 is 17 residues. The V segment lost 0 bases and the J segment 1 base; nucleotides outside the gene matches: 3. Germline values: CDR1 LNHDA, CDR2 SQIVND (reference sequence). The CDR3 bases are TGTGCCAGTAGTATAGACCGACTAGCGGGGCGCACAGATACGCAGTATTTT. Protein sequence: CASSIDRLAGRTDTQYF. Looking up the rest from reference TRBV19 and TRBJ2-3 gives the full variable domain: DGGITQSPKYLFRKEGQNVTLSCEQNLNHDAMYWYRQDPGQGLRLIYYSQIVNDFQKGDIAEGYSVSREKKESFPLTVTSAQKNPTAFYLCASSIDRLAGRTDTQYFGPGTRLTVL.

The count of this clone is one. This rearrangement joins TRBV27 to TRBJ1-2; 8 bases fit TRBD1. CDR1 is MNHEY, CDR2 SMNVEV, per germline (reference sequence). The CDR3 loop spans 14 amino acids. Losses at the gene ends were 5 bases for V and 8 bases for J; bases not matched to a gene: 10. The CDR3 is CASSPDRAVEGYTF. The DNA for the CDR3 is TGTGCCAGCAGTCCGGACAGGGCGGTCGAAGGCTACACCTTC.

This chain's CDR3 is CASSRGRVGNTEAFF. CDR3 DNA: TGTGCCAGTAGTAGAGGCAGGGTAGGGAACACTGAAGCTTTCTTT. V and J are TRBV19 and TRBJ1-1; a weak D match, TRBD1 (5 bases). Germline CDR1 and CDR2: LNHDA and SQIVND (reference sequence). The CDR3 is 15 residues long. V dropped 4 bases and J dropped 1 base, with 13 bases sitting between them. Full variable domain (rest looked up from reference TRBV19 and TRBJ1-1): DGGITQSPKYLFRKEGQNVTLSCEQNLNHDAMYWYRQDPGQGLRLIYYSQIVNDFQKGDIAEGYSVSREKKESFPLTVTSAQKNPTAFYLCASSRGRVGNTEAFFGQGTRLTVV.

The chain employs TRBV5-4 and TRBJ1-4; 8 positions agree with TRBD1. Germline CDR1 is SGHNT and CDR2 is YYREEE (reference sequence). The CDR3 covers 15 residues. With V trimmed by 0 bases and J by 8 bases, 6 bases remained unmatched. The CDR3 bases are TGTGCCAGCAGCTTGGCCACAGGGGGTGTCGAAAAACTGTTTTTT. It codes for CASSLATGGVEKLFF.